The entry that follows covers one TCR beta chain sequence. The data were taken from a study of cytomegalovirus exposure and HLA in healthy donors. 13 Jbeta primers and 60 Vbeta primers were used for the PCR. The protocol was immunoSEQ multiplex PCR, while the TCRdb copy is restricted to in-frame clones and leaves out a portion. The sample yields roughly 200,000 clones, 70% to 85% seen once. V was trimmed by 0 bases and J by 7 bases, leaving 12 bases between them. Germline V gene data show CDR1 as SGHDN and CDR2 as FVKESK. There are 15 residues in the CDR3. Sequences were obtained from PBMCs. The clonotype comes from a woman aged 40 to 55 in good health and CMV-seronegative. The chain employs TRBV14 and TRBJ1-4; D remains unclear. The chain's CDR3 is CASSQDGVGSEKLFF. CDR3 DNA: TGTGCCAGCAGCCAAGACGGGGTGGGGTCTGAAAAACTGTTTTTT.